Presented here are 20 T cell receptor beta chains from one specimen sequenced in a study of blood T cells in healthy people across ages. PCR was performed a second time for roughly 7 to 11 cycles using a sample-barcoded 5' primer and a J-beta primer mix. In TCRdb, the 5' RACE reads were re-called with MiXCR into one record per CDR3 protein. The repertoire holds about 1,800,000 distinct CDR3 sequences, with 28% as singletons. The sample consisted of blood. Receptor source: a woman in her twenties or thirties in good health.

The chain joins TRBV12-3 or TRBV12-4 to TRBJ2-1; possibly TRBD2 for D (5 bases). V dropped 3 bases and J dropped 15 bases, with 21 bases sitting between them. This CDR3 is built from 14 residues. CDR3 residues: CASSFRVGSPMAFF. The CDR3 coding sequence is TGTGCCAGCAGTTTTCGGGTTGGGAGCCCCATGGCGTTCTTC.

The chain is built from TRBV12-3 or TRBV12-4 and TRBJ2-7; the D gene is possibly TRBD2 (7 bases). Deletions cut 9 bases from V and 2 bases from J, with 14 bases between. The CDR3 is made up of 13 amino acids. CDR3 loop: CASMGGPPYEQYF. For the CDR3, the DNA is TGTGCCAGTATGGGGGGGCCTCCCTACGAGCAGTACTTC.

This clonotype was observed a few times. The rearrangement links TRBV2 to TRBJ2-7; D call uncertain. V was pared by 2 bases and J by 9 bases, with 14 bases between. Germline CDR1 SNHLY, CDR2 FYNNEI. The CDR3 runs to 13 residues. This CDR3 reads CASSEPTPPVQYF. CDR3 DNA: TGTGCCAGCAGTGAACCCACTCCCCCGGTGCAGTACTTC.

Ten or more counts support this clonotype. One junction end does not reproduce the germline sequence, and a read error may be involved. The J gene is TRBJ2-7, the V gene TRBV18; the D gene could be TRBD1 or TRBD2 (5 bases each). This CDR3 is 12 amino acids long. The germline V gene has CDR1 KGHSH and CDR2 LQKENI. For the CDR3, the DNA is TGCGCCAGCAGCCCTGGGGGTTACGAGCAGTACTTC. Protein sequence: CASSPGGYEQYF.

This clonotype was seen once. This clone may be a read error of a much larger clone one base away. The chain has TRBV4-3 and TRBJ2-5; TRBD1 matches 9 bases. V gave up 0 bases and J gave up 11 bases; unmatched junction bases: 22. Per germline, CDR1 LGHNA and CDR2 YSLEER. The CDR3 contains 19 residues. The CDR3 is CASSQESAGLTGGGNEQYF. CDR3 bases: TGCGCCAGCAGCCAAGAGTCGGCGGGATTGACAGGGGGAGGGAATGAGCAGTACTTC.

The chain has TRBV6-2 or TRBV6-3 and TRBJ2-1; D gene ambiguous. The tail of the sequence fits TRBJ2-7 better, so the J call may be wrong. The CDR3 is 14 residues long. CDR1 is MNHEY, CDR2 SVGEGT, per germline. The CDR3 nucleotides read TGTGCCAGCACCCCTCGCTCATCCTACAATGAGCAGTACTTC. It codes for CASTPRSSYNEQYF.

This clonotype was counted a few times. CDR3 protein: CSSRASNDYGYTF. The CDR3, as DNA: TGCAGCTCAAGGGCGAGCAATGACTATGGCTACACCTTC. This chain links TRBV29-1 with TRBJ1-2; the D is unclear. CDR1 is SQVTM, CDR2 ANQGSEA, per germline. The CDR3 extends over 13 amino acids. V was shortened by 8 bases and J by 3 bases, with 16 bases between the two germline ends.

This clonotype was picked up many times. This chain links TRBV5-1 with TRBJ2-5, with TRBD1 matching 8 bases. J was trimmed by 5 bases and V by 4 bases; bases with no gene match: 4. Germline V gene lookup returns CDR1 SGHRS and CDR2 YFSETQ. This CDR3 is built from 13 residues. The DNA for the CDR3 is TGCGCCAGCAGCATCGACAGGGGTGAGACCCAGTACTTC. Amino acids: CASSIDRGETQYF.

This chain links TRBV6-1 with TRBJ2-2, with D possibly being TRBD1 (6 bases). Germline V gene lookup returns CDR1 MNHNS and CDR2 SASEGT. The CDR3 is made up of 17 amino acids. Trimming pared 8 bases from V and 0 bases from J, leaving 19 bases between. CDR3 region: CASRRQGRAPNTGELFF. In DNA form, the CDR3 reads TGTGCCAGCCGCCGTCAGGGGCGGGCCCCGAACACCGGGGAGCTGTTTTTT.

This clonotype has more than one count but fewer than ten. The chain joins TRBV7-6 to TRBJ1-1, with 7 bases aligning to TRBD1. This CDR3 has 17 amino acids. Germline V gives CDR1 SGHVS, CDR2 FNYEAQ. V shed 4 bases and J 1 base; nucleotides not matched to a gene: 12. CDR3 loop: CASSSSPGQPGNTEAFF. The CDR3 DNA follows: TGTGCCAGCAGCTCCTCACCGGGACAGCCAGGGAACACTGAAGCTTTCTTT.

Comment on this clonotype: A much more abundant neighbour one base away suggests this may be a read error. The genes are TRBV12-3 or TRBV12-4 and TRBJ2-5, with a tentative D call TRBD2 (5 bases). The CDR3 sequence is 13 residues long. CDR3 bases: TGTGCCAGCAGGAAGGACTCCCAAGAGACCCTGTACTTC. Its protein product is CASRKDSQETLYF.

The chain combines TRBV5-1 with TRBJ2-1; D is ambiguous. This CDR3 has 13 residues. The germline CDR1 and CDR2 sequences are SGHRS and YFSETQ. V was cut by 0 bases and J by 9 bases, with 10 bases left in between. For the CDR3, the DNA is TGCGCCAGCAGCTTGGAAAGTACGGGTGAGCAGTTCTTC. Residues: CASSLESTGEQFF.

The rearrangement links TRBV6-1 to TRBJ1-2; D is unresolved. The CDR3 is 11 residues long. The germline V and J ends were trimmed by 3 bases and 4 bases, with 3 bases remaining between them. Looked up from germline, CDR1 is MNHNS and CDR2 is SASEGT. CDR3 residues: CASSEIYGYTF. The CDR3 nucleotides are TGTGCCAGCAGTGAGATCTATGGCTACACCTTC.

This clonotype showed up many times. V and J are TRBV29-1 and TRBJ2-7, with D tentatively TRBD1 (6 bases). CDR3 length: 14 residues. The germline V gene encodes CDR1 SQVTM and CDR2 ANQGSEA. Trimming left V 4 bases short and J 3 bases short, with 16 bases between. CDR3 loop: CSVVARTARYEQYF. CDR3 in DNA: TGCAGCGTTGTCGCAAGGACAGCTCGCTACGAGCAGTACTTC.

The chain is built from TRBV12-3 or TRBV12-4 and TRBJ1-4; D not resolved. Trimming left V 10 bases short and J 0 bases short, with 12 bases between. CDR3 length equals 14 residues. CDR3 residues: CATGPPATNEKLFF. In DNA, the CDR3 is TGTGCCACCGGACCCCCTGCAACTAATGAAAAACTGTTTTTT.

The table lists this clonotype with many counts. The rearrangement uses TRBV10-3 and TRBJ2-7; the D is unclear. Germline V gene sequence: CDR1 ENHRY, CDR2 SYGVKD. The CDR3 covers 14 residues. V was trimmed by 11 bases and J by 7 bases, leaving 24 bases between them. CDR3 residues: CAVGLGPPVREQYF. The CDR3 region has the DNA TGTGCCGTCGGGTTGGGCCCCCCCGTTCGGGAGCAGTACTTC.

This clonotype has a count of ten or more. V is TRBV7-9 and J is TRBJ2-5, with D possibly being TRBD1 (6 bases). The CDR3 contains 14 residues. V was clipped by 4 bases and J by 5 bases, with 14 bases between them. In germline, CDR1 is SEHNR, CDR2 FQNEAQ (reference sequence). Here the CDR3 DNA reads TGTGCCAGCAGCTCTCCTCAGGGGACGGAGACCCAGTACTTC. Residues: CASSSPQGTETQYF. Complete variable domain (other parts from reference TRBV7-9 and TRBJ2-5): DTGVSQNPRHKITKRGQNVTFRCDPISEHNRLYWYRQTLGQGPEFLTYFQNEAQLEKSRLLSDRFSAERPKGSFSTLEIQRTEQGDSAMYLCASSSPQGTETQYFGPGTRLLVL.

The gene calls are TRBV15 and TRBJ2-4; D call uncertain. With 0 bases removed from V and 6 bases from J, the gap between germline ends came to 12 bases. The length of the CDR3 is 15 residues. Germline V CDR1 and CDR2: LNHNV, YYDKDF (reference sequence). Here the CDR3 reads CATSRDGGIRNIQYF. CDR3 in DNA: TGTGCCACCAGCAGAGACGGTGGGATAAGAAACATTCAGTACTTC.

V is TRBV18 and J is TRBJ2-1; TRBD2 matches 10 bases. With V trimmed by 5 bases and J by 9 bases, 13 bases remained unmatched. Looked up from germline, CDR1 is KGHSH and CDR2 is LQKENI. This CDR3 contains 16 residues. The CDR3 protein is CASSAFTSGNNSEQFF. For the CDR3, the DNA is TGTGCCAGCTCAGCCTTTACTAGCGGGAATAATAGTGAGCAGTTCTTC.

In this sample, this clonotype turned up many times. V and J are TRBV28 and TRBJ2-5; the match to TRBD1 covers 7 bases. With 5 bases clipped from V and 2 bases from J, the junction kept 8 bases outside the gene matches. Germline loops: CDR1 MDHEN, CDR2 SYDVKM. The CDR3 totals 15 residues. The CDR3 loop reads CASSPGTAVQETQYF. CDR3 sequence (DNA): TGTGCCAGCAGTCCCGGGACAGCGGTACAAGAGACCCAGTACTTC.